One and the same sample provided the 11 T cell receptor beta chains below, sequenced in a study of cytomegalovirus exposure and HLA in healthy donors. The PCR used 60 Vbeta and 13 Jbeta primers. Assay: immunoSEQ multiplex PCR; the TCRdb copy retains only in-frame clones and omits some. The sample holds tens of thousands of clones, approximately 60% seen once. Sequencing was performed on PBMCs. Receptors were obtained from a male donor in good health and CMV-seropositive.

The chain is built from TRBV6-1 and TRBJ1-5, with TRBD1 matching 11 bases. Trimming removed 3 bases from V and 5 bases from J; junction bases left unmatched: 9. The CDR3 covers 17 residues. Germline values: CDR1 MNHNS, CDR2 SASEGT. Written as DNA, the CDR3 is TGTGCCAGCAGTGACCTGCTTGGACAGGGGGCGGATCAGCCCCAGCATTTT. It translates to CASSDLLGQGADQPQHF.

The genes are TRBV30 and TRBJ2-7; 7 positions match TRBD1. The CDR3 is made up of 14 amino acids. V was pared by 2 bases and J by 8 bases, with 12 bases of the junction left unmatched. CDR1 and CDR2 from the germline V gene are GTSNPN and SVGIG (reference sequence). CDR3 in amino acids: CAWSTNSGQLKQYF. Here the CDR3 DNA reads TGTGCCTGGAGTACGAATTCGGGACAGCTCAAGCAGTACTTC.

This clone has more than one count but fewer than ten. The chain employs TRBV30 and TRBJ2-3; maybe TRBD1 (5 bases). This CDR3 has 14 amino acids. CDR1 is GTSNPN, CDR2 SVGIG, per germline (reference sequence). The V gene lost 1 base and the J gene lost 3 bases, with 11 bases spanning the gap. The CDR3 DNA sequence: TGTGCCTGGAGTGCGACAGCCCGGACAGATACGCAGTATTTT. Protein product: CAWSATARTDTQYF.

The V call is TRBV4-1, the J call TRBJ2-7, with 14 bases identical to TRBD2. The CDR3 sequence is 16 residues long. Looked up from germline, CDR1 is MGHRA and CDR2 is YSYEKL. V shed 4 bases and J 7 bases; nucleotides not matched to a gene: 9. CDR3 sequence (DNA): TGCGCCAGCAGCCCGGGGACTAGCGGGAGCATGGGAGAGCAGTACTTC. As protein: CASSPGTSGSMGEQYF.

The chain has TRBV10-2 and TRBJ2-7; TRBD1 aligns across 7 bases. This CDR3 has 16 amino acids. V was clipped by 0 bases and J by 3 bases; unmatched bases: 8. The germline V gene has CDR1 WSHSY and CDR2 SAAADI. The CDR3 region is CASSESTGVGHYEQYF. The CDR3 DNA is TGCGCCAGCAGTGAGTCAACAGGGGTAGGACACTACGAGCAGTACTTC.

J is TRBJ2-2 and V is TRBV2; perhaps TRBD1 as D (5 bases). The CDR3 totals 14 residues. The V gene lost 6 bases and the J gene lost 1 base, with 9 bases spanning the gap. Germline V lookup: CDR1 SNHLY, CDR2 FYNNEI. CDR3 DNA sequence: TGTGCCAGCAGGTCCACAGGGAACACCGGGGAGCTGTTTTTT. It encodes CASRSTGNTGELFF.

The rearrangement uses TRBV6-5 and TRBJ1-5; D is unresolved. This CDR3 is built from 13 residues. Germline V gene sequence: CDR1 MNHEY, CDR2 SVGAGI. V lost 6 bases, J lost 6 bases, and 12 bases lay in between. The CDR3 spells CASSPTSGQPQHF. CDR3 coding DNA: TGTGCCAGCAGCCCCACTTCCGGTCAGCCCCAGCATTTT.

This rearrangement joins TRBV7-9 to TRBJ1-4, with D possibly TRBD1 on 5 matching bases. Germline V gene sequence: CDR1 SEHNR, CDR2 FQNEAQ (reference sequence). The V gene lost 5 bases and the J gene lost 6 bases, with 10 bases spanning the gap. CDR3 length: 13 amino acids. The CDR3 reads CASSHRWDEKLFF. As DNA, the CDR3 is TGTGCCAGCAGCCACAGGTGGGATGAAAAACTGTTTTTT.

The chain is built from TRBV9 and TRBJ2-1; perhaps TRBD2 as D (5 bases). Trimming stripped 0 bases from V and 2 bases from J, with 9 bases between. The CDR3 is 15 amino acids. Germline V lookup: CDR1 SGDLS, CDR2 YYNGEE. The CDR3 region is CASSVAGDPYNEQFF. The CDR3 nucleotides read TGTGCCAGCAGCGTAGCCGGGGATCCCTACAATGAGCAGTTCTTC. The variable domain in full, completed from reference TRBV9 and TRBJ2-1, reads DSGVTQTPKHLITATGQRVTLRCSPRSGDLSVYWYQQSLDQGLQFLIQYYNGEERAKGNILERFSAQQFPDLHSELNLSSLELGDSALYFCASSVAGDPYNEQFFGPGTRLTVL.

The chain employs TRBV9 and TRBJ2-1; a weak D match, TRBD2 (6 bases). CDR3 size: 13 residues. In germline, CDR1 is SGDLS, CDR2 YYNGEE. Trimming took 7 bases from V and 5 from J, leaving 13 bases between them. CDR3 protein: CASGGRPNNEQFF. CDR3 bases: TGTGCCAGCGGGGGGAGGCCAAACAATGAGCAGTTCTTC.

This chain joins TRBV5-1 and TRBJ1-2, with D uncertain. V was cut by 4 bases and J by 2 bases, with 6 bases left in between. Germline CDR1 reads SGHRS; CDR2 reads YFSETQ. The CDR3 is 12 residues long. The CDR3 bases are TGCGCCAGCAGCCCTCAGAACTATGGCTACACCTTC. Residues: CASSPQNYGYTF.